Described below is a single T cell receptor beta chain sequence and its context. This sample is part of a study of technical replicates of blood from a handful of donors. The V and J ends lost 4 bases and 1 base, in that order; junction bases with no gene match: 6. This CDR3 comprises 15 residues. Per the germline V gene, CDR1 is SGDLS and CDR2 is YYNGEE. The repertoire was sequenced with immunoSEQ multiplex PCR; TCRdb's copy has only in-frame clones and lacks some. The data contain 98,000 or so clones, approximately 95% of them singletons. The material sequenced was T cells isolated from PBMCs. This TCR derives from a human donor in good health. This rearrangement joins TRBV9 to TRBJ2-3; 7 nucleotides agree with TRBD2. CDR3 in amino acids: CASSLTSRGTDTQYF. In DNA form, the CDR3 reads TGTGCCAGCAGCCTGACTAGCAGGGGCACAGATACGCAGTATTTT. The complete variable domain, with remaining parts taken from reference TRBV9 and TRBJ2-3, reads DSGVTQTPKHLITATGQRVTLRCSPRSGDLSVYWYQQSLDQGLQFLIQYYNGEERAKGNILERFSAQQFPDLHSELNLSSLELGDSALYFCASSLTSRGTDTQYFGPGTRLTVL.